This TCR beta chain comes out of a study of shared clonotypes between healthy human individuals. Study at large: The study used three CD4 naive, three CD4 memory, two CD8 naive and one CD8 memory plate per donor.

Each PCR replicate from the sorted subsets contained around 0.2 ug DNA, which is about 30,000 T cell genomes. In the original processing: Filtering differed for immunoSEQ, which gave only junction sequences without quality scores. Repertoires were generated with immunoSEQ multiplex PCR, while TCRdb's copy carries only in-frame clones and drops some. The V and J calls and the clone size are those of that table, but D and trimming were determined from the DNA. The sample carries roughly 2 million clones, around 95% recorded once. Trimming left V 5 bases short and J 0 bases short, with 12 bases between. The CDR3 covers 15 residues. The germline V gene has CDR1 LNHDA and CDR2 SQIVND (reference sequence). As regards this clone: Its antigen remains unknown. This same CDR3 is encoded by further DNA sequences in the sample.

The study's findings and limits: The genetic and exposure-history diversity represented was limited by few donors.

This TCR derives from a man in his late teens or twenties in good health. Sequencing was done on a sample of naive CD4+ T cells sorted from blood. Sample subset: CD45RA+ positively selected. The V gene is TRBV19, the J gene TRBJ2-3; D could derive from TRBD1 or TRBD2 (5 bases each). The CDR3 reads CASSSRDRSTDTQYF. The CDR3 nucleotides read TGTGCCAGTAGTTCCCGGGACCGAAGCACAGATACGCAGTATTTT.